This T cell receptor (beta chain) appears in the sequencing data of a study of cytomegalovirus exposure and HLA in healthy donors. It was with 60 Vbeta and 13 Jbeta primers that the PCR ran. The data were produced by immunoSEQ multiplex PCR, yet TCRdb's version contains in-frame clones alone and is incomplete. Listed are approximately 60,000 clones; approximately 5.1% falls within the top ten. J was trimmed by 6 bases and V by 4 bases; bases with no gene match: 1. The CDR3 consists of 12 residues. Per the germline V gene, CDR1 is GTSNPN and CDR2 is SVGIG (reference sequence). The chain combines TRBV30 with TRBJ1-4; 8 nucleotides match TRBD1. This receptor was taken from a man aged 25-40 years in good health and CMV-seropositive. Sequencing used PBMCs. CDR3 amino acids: CAWTTGDEKLFF. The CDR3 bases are TGTGCCTGGACGACAGGGGATGAAAAACTGTTTTTT.